The sequence of this T cell receptor (beta chain) was determined in a study of shared clonotypes between healthy human individuals. The CDR3 is 13 amino acids. Germline CDR1 is MNHEY and CDR2 is SVGAGI. Trimming cost V 0 bases and J 5 bases, with 7 bases left between them. Measured with immunoSEQ multiplex PCR; TCRdb has only the in-frame clones, and not every one. This sample has some 2,400,000 clones, with 90% to 97% found just once. With respect to this clone: This CDR3 is also generated by other DNA sequences in the sample.

This receptor was obtained from a man aged 18 to 29 in good health. The V and J genes are TRBV6-5 and TRBJ1-1, with D maybe TRBD1 (6 bases). Material: naive CD4+ T cells sorted from blood. The subset is: CD45RA+ positively selected. Here the CDR3 reads CASSYSRGTEAFF. For the CDR3, the DNA is TGTGCCAGCAGTTACTCCAGGGGTACTGAAGCTTTCTTT.